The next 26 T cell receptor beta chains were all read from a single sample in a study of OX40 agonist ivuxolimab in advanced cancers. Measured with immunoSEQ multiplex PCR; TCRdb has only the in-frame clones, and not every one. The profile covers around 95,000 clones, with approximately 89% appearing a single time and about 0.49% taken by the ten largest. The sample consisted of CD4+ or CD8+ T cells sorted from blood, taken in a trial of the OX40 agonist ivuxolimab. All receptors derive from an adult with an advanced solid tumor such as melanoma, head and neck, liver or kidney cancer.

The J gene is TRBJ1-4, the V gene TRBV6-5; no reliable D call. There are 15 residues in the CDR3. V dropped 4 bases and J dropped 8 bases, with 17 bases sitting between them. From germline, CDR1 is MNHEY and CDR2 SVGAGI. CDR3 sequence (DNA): TGTGCCAGCAGTTCCTGGACGGCCCGAGGAGAAAAACTGTTTTTT. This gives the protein CASSSWTARGEKLFF.

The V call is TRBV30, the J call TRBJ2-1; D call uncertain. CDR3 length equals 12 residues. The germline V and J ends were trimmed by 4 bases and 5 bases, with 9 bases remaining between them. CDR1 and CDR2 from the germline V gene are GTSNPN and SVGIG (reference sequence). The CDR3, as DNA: TGTGCCTGGAAGATACGCCACAATGAGCAGTTCTTC. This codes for CAWKIRHNEQFF.

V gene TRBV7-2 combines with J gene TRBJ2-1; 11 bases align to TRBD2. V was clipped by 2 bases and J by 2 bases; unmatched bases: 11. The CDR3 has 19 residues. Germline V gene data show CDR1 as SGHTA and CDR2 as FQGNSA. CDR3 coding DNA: TGTGCCAGCAGCTTAACGACTAGCGGGATAAGCTTCCCCTACAATGAGCAGTTCTTC. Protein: CASSLTTSGISFPYNEQFF.

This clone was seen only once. For the CDR3, the DNA is TGTGCCAGCAGTTTATGGGGCTTTGGGGGGACCGCAATTCAGCCCCAGCATTTT. This codes for CASSLWGFGGTAIQPQHF. The chain links TRBV27 to TRBJ1-5; D possibly corresponds to TRBD1 (5 bases). Trimming took off 1 base at V and 6 bases at J, with 22 bases between the two ends. The CDR3 is 18 amino acids. The germline V gene has CDR1 MNHEY and CDR2 SMNVEV (reference sequence).

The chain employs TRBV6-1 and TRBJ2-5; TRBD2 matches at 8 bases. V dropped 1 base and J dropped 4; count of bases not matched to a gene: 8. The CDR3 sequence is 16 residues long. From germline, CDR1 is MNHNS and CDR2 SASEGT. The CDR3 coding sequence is TGTGCCAGCAGTGAAGGGGGAGCGGGAGCGATAGAGACCCAGTACTTC. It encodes CASSEGGAGAIETQYF.

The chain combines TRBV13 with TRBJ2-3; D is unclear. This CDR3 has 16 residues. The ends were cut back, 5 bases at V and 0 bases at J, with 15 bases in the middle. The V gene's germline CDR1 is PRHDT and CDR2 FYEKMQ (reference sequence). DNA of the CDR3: TGTGCCAGCAGCATTAGTACCCTACTGAGCACAGATACGCAGTATTTT. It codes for CASSISTLLSTDTQYF.

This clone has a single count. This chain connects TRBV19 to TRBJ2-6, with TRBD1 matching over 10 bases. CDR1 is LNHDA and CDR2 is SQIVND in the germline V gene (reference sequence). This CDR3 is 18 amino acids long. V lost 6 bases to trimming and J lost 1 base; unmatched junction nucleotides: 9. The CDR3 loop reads CASSGAPGQGSGANVLTF. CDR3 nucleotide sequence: TGTGCCAGTAGCGGGGCACCGGGACAGGGGTCTGGGGCCAACGTCCTGACTTTC.

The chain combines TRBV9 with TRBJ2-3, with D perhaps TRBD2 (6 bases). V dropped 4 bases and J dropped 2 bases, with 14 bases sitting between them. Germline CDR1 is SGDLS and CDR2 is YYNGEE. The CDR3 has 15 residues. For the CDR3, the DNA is TGTGCCAGCAGCTCCCGGTGGGACTTCACAGATACGCAGTATTTT. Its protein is CASSSRWDFTDTQYF.

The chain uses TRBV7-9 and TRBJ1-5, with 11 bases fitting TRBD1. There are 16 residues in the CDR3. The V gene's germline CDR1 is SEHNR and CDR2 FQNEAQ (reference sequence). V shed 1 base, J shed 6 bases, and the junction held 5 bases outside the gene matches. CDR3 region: CASSLGDRGRGQPQHF. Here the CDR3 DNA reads TGTGCCAGCAGCTTAGGGGACAGGGGGAGAGGTCAGCCCCAGCATTTT.

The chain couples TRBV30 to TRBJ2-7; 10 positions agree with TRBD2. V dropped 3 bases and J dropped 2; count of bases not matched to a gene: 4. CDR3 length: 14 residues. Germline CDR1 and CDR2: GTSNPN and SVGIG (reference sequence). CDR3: CAWRRLAGAYEQYF. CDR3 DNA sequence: TGTGCCTGGAGGCGGCTAGCGGGAGCCTACGAGCAGTACTTC.

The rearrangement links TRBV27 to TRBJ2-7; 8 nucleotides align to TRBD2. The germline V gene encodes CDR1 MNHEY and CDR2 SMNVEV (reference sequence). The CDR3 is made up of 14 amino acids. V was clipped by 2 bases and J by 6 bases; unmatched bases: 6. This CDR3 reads CASSLRAGGGEQYF. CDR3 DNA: TGTGCCAGCAGTTTAAGGGCGGGGGGAGGCGAGCAGTACTTC.

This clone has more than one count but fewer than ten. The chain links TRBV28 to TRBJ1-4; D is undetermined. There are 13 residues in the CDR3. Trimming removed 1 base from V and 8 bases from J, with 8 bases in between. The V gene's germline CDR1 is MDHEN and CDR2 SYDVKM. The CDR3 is CASSLYAGEKLFF. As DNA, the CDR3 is TGTGCCAGCAGTTTATACGCTGGGGAAAAACTGTTTTTT.

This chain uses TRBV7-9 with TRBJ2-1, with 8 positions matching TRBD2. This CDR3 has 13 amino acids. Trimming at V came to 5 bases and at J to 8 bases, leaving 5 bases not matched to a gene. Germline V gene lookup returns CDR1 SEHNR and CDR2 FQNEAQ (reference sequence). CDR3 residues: CASSPRGGYEQFF. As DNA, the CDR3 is TGTGCCAGCAGCCCCCGCGGGGGGTATGAGCAGTTCTTC.

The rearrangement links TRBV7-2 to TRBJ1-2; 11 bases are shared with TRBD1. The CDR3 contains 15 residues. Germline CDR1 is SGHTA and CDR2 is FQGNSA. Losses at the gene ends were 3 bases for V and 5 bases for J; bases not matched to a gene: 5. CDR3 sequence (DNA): TGTGCCAGCAGCTTCTCCGGGACAGGGGGTTATGGCTACACCTTC. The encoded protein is CASSFSGTGGYGYTF.

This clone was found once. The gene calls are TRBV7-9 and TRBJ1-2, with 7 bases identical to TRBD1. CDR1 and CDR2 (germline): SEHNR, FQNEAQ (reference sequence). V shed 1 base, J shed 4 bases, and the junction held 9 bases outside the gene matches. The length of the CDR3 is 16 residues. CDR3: CASSLGVGGPGYGYTF. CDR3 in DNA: TGTGCCAGCAGCTTAGGCGTAGGGGGCCCAGGCTATGGCTACACCTTC.

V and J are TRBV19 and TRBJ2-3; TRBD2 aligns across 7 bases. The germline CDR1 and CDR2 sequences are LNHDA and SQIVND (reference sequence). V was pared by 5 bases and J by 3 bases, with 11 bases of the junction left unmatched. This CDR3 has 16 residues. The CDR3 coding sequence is TGTGCCAGTAGTGCAAAGACTAGCAGCTTAACAGATACGCAGTATTTT. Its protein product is CASSAKTSSLTDTQYF.

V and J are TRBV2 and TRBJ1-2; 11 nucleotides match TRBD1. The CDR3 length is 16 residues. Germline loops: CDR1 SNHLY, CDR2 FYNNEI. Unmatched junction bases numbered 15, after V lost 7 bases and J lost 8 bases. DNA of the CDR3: TGTGCCAGCAATCGTAGGACAGGGGGCTTGCCGGGGGGCTACACCTTC. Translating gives CASNRRTGGLPGGYTF.

The CDR3 DNA reads TGTGCCAGCAGCCCCGACAGGCGGTTCCAAGAGACCCAGTACTTC. Its translation: CASSPDRRFQETQYF. The chain links TRBV2 to TRBJ2-5; maybe TRBD1 (6 bases). V lost 6 bases, J lost 1 base, and 15 bases lay in between. The CDR3 spans 15 residues. CDR1 SNHLY and CDR2 FYNNEI come from the germline V gene.

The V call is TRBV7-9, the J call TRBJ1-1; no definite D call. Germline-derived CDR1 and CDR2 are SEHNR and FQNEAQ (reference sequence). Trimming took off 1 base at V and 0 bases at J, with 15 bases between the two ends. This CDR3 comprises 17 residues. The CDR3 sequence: CASSLGELKTLNTEAFF. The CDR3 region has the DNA TGTGCCAGCAGCTTAGGGGAACTGAAGACGCTGAACACTGAAGCTTTCTTT.

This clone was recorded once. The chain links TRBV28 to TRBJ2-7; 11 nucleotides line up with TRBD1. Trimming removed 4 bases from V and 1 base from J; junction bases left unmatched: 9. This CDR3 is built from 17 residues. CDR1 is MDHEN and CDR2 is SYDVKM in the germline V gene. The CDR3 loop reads CASSWPMGQGVSYEQYF. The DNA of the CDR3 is TGTGCCAGCAGTTGGCCTATGGGACAGGGGGTTTCCTACGAGCAGTACTTC.

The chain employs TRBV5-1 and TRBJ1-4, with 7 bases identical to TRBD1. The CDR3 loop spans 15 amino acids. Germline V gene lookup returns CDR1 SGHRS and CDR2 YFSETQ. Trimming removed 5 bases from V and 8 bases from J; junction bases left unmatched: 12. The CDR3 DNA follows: TGCGCCAGCAGATCGCTACAGGGGAGTGGCGAAAAACTGTTTTTT. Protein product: CASRSLQGSGEKLFF.

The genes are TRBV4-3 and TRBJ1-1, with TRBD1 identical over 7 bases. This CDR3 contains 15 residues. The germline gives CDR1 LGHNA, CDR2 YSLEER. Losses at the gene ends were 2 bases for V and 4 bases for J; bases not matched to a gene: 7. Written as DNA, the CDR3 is TGCGCCAGCAGCCAAACTACAGGGGTGACCACTGAAGCTTTCTTT. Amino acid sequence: CASSQTTGVTTEAFF.

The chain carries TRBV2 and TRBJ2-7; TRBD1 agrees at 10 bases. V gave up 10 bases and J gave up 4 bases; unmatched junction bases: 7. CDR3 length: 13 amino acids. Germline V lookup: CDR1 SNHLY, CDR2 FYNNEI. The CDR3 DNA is TGTGCCATCGTACGGGACAGGGGATACGAGCAGTACTTC. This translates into CAIVRDRGYEQYF.

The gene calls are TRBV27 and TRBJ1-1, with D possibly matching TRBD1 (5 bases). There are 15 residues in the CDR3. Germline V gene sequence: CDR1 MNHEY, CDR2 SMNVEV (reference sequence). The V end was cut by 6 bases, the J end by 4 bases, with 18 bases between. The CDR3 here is CASREWPRGGTEAFF. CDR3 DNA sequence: TGTGCCAGCAGAGAATGGCCCCGGGGGGGCACTGAAGCTTTCTTT.

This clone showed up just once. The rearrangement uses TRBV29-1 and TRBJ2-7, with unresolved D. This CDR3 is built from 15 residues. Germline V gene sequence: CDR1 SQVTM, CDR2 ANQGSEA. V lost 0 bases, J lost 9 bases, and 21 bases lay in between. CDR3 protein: CSVEDQSTMLEGQYF. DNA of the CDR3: TGCAGCGTTGAAGATCAGTCCACTATGCTCGAAGGGCAGTACTTC.

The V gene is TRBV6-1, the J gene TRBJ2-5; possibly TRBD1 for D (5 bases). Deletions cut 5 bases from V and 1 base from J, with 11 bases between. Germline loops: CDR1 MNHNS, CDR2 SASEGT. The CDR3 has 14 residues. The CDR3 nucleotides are TGTGCCAGCAGTAGAATAGGGGCCCAAGAGACCCAGTACTTC. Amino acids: CASSRIGAQETQYF.